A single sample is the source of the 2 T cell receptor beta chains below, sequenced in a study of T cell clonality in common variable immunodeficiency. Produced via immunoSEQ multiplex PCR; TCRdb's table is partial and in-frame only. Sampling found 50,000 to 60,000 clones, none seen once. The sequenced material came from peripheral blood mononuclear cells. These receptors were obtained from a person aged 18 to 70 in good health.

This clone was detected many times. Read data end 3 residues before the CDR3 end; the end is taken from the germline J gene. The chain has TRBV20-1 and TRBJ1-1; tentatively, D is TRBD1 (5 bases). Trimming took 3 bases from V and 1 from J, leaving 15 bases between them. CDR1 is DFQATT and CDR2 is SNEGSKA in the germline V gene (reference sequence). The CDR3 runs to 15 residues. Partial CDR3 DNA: TGCAGTGCTAGTCTCCCTTCTCAGGGGAACACTGAA. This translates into CSASLPSQGNTE. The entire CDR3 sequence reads CSASLPSQGNTEAFF.

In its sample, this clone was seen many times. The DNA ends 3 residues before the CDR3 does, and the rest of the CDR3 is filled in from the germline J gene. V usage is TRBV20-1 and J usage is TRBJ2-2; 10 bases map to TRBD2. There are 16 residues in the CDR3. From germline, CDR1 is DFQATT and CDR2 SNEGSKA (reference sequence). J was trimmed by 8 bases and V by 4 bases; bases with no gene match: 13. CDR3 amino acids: CSATPLERGGSGELFF. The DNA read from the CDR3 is TGCAGTGCTACCCCGTTGGAGCGGGGGGGCTCGGGGGAG.